There are a few counts of the clone carrying this TCR beta chain. With 4 bases removed from V and 1 base from J, the gap between germline ends came to 11 bases. The CDR3 extends over 14 amino acids. Germline-derived CDR1 and CDR2 are SGHRS and YFSETQ. This entry belongs to a study of T-cell memory formation after mild COVID-19. TCRdb re-called the 5' RACE reads through MiXCR, storing one row per CDR3 protein. The sample records 350,000 or so distinct CDR3 sequences, around 21% being singletons. Material: PBMCs or a T cell subset sorted from them (not recorded which). This clonotype originated in an adult woman who had mild COVID-19 (a few samples of this study predate the infection). Cell type and time point are not known. The gene calls are TRBV5-1 and TRBJ1-1; D gene uncertain. The CDR3 sequence: CASSEDTWNTEAFF. CDR3 nucleotides: TGCGCCAGCAGCGAAGACACATGGAACACTGAAGCTTTCTTT.